This T cell receptor beta chain is drawn from a study of tumor-infiltrating lymphocytes in glioblastoma multiforme (dated by TCRdb to about 2017). Broadly, across the study: To test whether intratumoral genomic heterogeneity fosters TIL diversity, the study jointly examined somatic mutations, TIL diversity and immune response activity.

What the research found in general, with its limitations: Generalizability was limited because only one glioblastoma patient was included in the TCR and somatic mutation analysis. Clone frequencies may be distorted by RNA-based TCR sequencing because unequal numbers of TCR transcripts are carried by T cells. The authors noted that sorting T cells into functional subsets, which was not done in this study, would be a future improvement.

TCRB libraries were constructed from RNA through three rounds of nested multiplex PCR following a modified ARM-PCR protocol with multiple V-beta primers and a C-beta primer. Starting from 0.45 to 0.6 ug of total RNA, TCRB-specific cDNA was synthesized using ProtoScript II Reverse Transcriptase and a C-beta primer. The description of the TCRB libraries did not mention any unique molecular identifiers. In the third PCR, barcodes and adapters were added over about 23 cycles with Deep VentR (exo-) polymerase, after which 250-500 bp bands were gel purified. TCRB libraries were sequenced on an Illumina HiSeq 2500 with 250 bp paired-end reads. Processing in the source paper ran as follows. Trimmomatic was used to clean reads, FLASH to merge reads, MiGEC to assign V, D and J segments, and VDJtools to perform the analysis. The Shannon-Wiener diversity index, calculated using VDJtools, was used to quantify repertoire diversity. Through fastp at Q25 and MiXCR, TCRdb rebuilt clones from the public reads, retaining in-frame beta chains. Under each unique CDR3 protein, matching rows form one entry showing the most common genes and DNA. The V and J calls and clone size are TCRdb's, not the authors'. This sample holds roughly 10,000 distinct CDR3 sequences; about 70% were observed only once. The ten largest make up around 31% of the sample.

For each of the roughly 11 tumor samples, the AllPrep DNA/RNA mini kit was used to purify genomic DNA and total RNA simultaneously. OD 260/280 ratios above 1.9 and RNA integrity numbers above 6.5 were observed for all RNA. In this sample, this clonotype turned up a few times. Its target antigen remains unknown. One end of the junction does not line up with germline, which may come from a read error. Taken from the germline V gene, the CDR1 and CDR2 loops are SGHAT and FQNNGV. The CDR3 numbers 13 residues from cysteine through phenylalanine. The kept DNA is CDR3 alone, 39 bases in frame from the first base.

Sequenced material: brain tumor tissue. The chain is made from TRBV11-2 and TRBJ2-1; TRBD2 could be the D gene, as 5 bases match. This sequence was found in a male donor with glioblastoma. The DNA is TGTACCAGCAGCTTAGATAGGAGGAATGAGCAGTTCTTT. Translated, this is CTSSLDRRNEQFF.